This TCR beta chain stems from a study of T cells in Graves' hyperthyroidism and ophthalmopathy (dated by TCRdb to about 2019). Context from the whole study: Peripheral blood samples were taken at the time of initial diagnosis, prior to any treatment. To identify TCR V-J signatures that set the groups apart, the researchers used a discovery cohort of about a hundred patients, made up of roughly 45 with Graves' ophthalmopathy and some 60 with stable Graves' hyperthyroidism. Whether ophthalmopathy could be predicted prospectively was tested in an independent validation cohort made up of under 20 hyperthyroidism patients plus 17 patients who later progressed to ophthalmopathy. The 90 or so discovery patients were randomly split 7:3 into training and test sets. In addition, the study compared T-cell repertoires in thyroid tissue and in blood from over 5 Graves' hyperthyroidism patients. After blood sampling, hyperthyroidism patients were treated with methimazole at a starting dose of 30 mg daily, and ophthalmopathy patients were treated with high-dose intravenous methylprednisolone. The paper reports TCR Vbeta CDR3 sequencing of more than 120 peripheral blood samples: around 45 ophthalmopathy, fewer than 80 hyperthyroidism and 17 progressor patients. The full study reports these points: During validation, the model predicted progression to ophthalmopathy a median of about 6.5 months ahead of onset, with around 71% sensitivity and around 72% specificity. Blood samples also contained most of the expanded thyroid clonotypes (frequency above 0.001), which suggests that blood repertoires may reflect thyroid immune responses. A 13 V-J signature model separated ophthalmopathy from stable hyperthyroidism, with nearly 90% sensitivity and roughly 81% specificity in cross-validation and 80%/75% in testing. Sample size was not statistically predetermined, and blinding of investigators to group allocation was not performed.

Amplification of TCR beta CDR3 regions was carried out from RNA transcripts. For the first round of RT-PCR on the TCR CDR3, the HTBI primer set was used together with the Qiagen OneStep RT-PCR kit. A second multiplex PCR round built the libraries, followed by size selection and purification. Libraries were sequenced paired-end with 100 bp reads on an Illumina HiSeq2000. The published analysis was carried out like this. SOAPnuke was used to process the raw data, removing reads that contained adapters or uncalled bases, had a mean Phred below 15, or lacked an exact match to the constant primer or identifier. High-quality paired reads were merged with COPE v1.2.5, and unique nucleotide sequences were defined as clonotypes. MiTCR v1.1 was used to align the clonotypes against IMGT TRBV, TRBD and TRBJ reference segments. Only V-J combinations with frequency above 0.0001, covering 99.2% of repertoires, were analysed. The TCS score was defined as F50 (clonal expansion) divided by E x V (chaos), with BLOSUM62-based TCRdist calculated between CDR3 peptides within each V-J. Welch's t-statistics and random forest reduced fewer than 550 V-J features to 13, which were used in a naive Bayes classifier (R e1071). The public reads were reprocessed in TCRdb via fastp at Q25 and MiXCR, keeping in-frame beta chains. Each CDR3 protein appears once, grouped with its most common genes and DNA. The authors' filters were not applied to this entry. For this sample the table gives 550,000 to 650,000 distinct CDR3 sequences, of which more than 11% were detected only once. In total, the top ten clones hold 4.5% to 6% of the sample.

Hyperthyroidism patients were newly diagnosed, with disease duration under 2 months, and aged 18 to 65 years. Patients with uncontrolled infections, other autoimmune diseases, pregnancy or lactation were excluded. Diagnoses were established on the basis of clinical symptoms, serum thyroxine and TRAb, thyroid ultrasound, and orbital computed tomography. For progressor patients, blood was drawn at the first diagnosis of hyperthyroidism, before any ophthalmopathy symptoms had appeared. Ficoll-Paque density gradient centrifugation was used to isolate PBMCs from approximately 10 ml of fresh peripheral blood. Patients classed as progressors first received a Graves' hyperthyroidism diagnosis and then went on to develop ophthalmopathy during follow-up. Trizol reagent was used to extract total RNA, and RNA quality was then checked on an Agilent 2100 Bioanalyzer. Sequences MNHEY (CDR1) and SVGEGT (CDR2) are obtained from the germline V gene. Trimming leaves V shorter by 8 bases and J shorter by 3 bases, with the junction holding 4 bases beyond the gene matches. The CDR3 covers 15 residues, taking in both the cysteine and the phenylalanine. Of all the DNA, just the CDR3 is kept, 45 bases in frame from base 1.

Of note for this clonotype: No cognate antigen has been identified for it. Per-base quality was not reported, and no clone a single base away is much larger than it.

The rearranged segments are TRBV6-2 or TRBV6-3 and TRBJ2-3; TRBD2 fits 14 bases in the junction. The sequence derives from a woman aged 25 to 45 with Graves' hyperthyroidism that later progressed to Graves' ophthalmopathy. The sample taken for sequencing was blood. The nucleotide sequence reads as follows: TGTGCCAGCTTGGGACTAGCGGGAGTTACAGATACGCAGTATTTT. Its product reads: CASLGLAGVTDTQYF.